The clone carrying this TCR beta chain is a singleton in its sample. Sequencing used immunoSEQ multiplex PCR; TCRdb keeps in-frame clones, though not all of them. Altogether 66,000 or so clones are present, 85% being singletons, with the ten largest covering 3.5% to 4.5%. This sample is part of a study of OX40 agonist ivuxolimab in advanced cancers. The CDR3 length is 14 residues. V dropped 6 bases and J dropped 7; count of bases not matched to a gene: 11. Germline values: CDR1 MNHNS, CDR2 SASEGT. This receptor was obtained from an adult with an advanced solid tumor such as melanoma, head and neck, liver or kidney cancer. The chain links TRBV6-1 to TRBJ2-7; 8 positions agree with TRBD1. The specimen was CD4+ or CD8+ T cells sorted from blood, collected in a trial of the OX40 agonist ivuxolimab. CDR3 region: CASSRQGPLWEQYF. CDR3 bases: TGTGCCAGCAGCCGACAGGGGCCGCTCTGGGAGCAGTACTTC.